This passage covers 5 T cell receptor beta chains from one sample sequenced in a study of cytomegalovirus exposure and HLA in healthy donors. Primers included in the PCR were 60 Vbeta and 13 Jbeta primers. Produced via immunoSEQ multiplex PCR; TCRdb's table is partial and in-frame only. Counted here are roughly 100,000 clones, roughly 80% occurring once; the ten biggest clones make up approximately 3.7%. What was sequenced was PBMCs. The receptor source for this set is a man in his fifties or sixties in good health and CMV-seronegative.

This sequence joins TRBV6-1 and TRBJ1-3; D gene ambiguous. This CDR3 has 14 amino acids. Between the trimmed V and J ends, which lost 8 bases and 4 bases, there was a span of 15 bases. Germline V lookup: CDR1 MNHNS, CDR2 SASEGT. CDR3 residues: CASETKSAGNTIYF. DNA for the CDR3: TGTGCCAGCGAAACAAAGTCTGCAGGAAACACCATATATTTT.

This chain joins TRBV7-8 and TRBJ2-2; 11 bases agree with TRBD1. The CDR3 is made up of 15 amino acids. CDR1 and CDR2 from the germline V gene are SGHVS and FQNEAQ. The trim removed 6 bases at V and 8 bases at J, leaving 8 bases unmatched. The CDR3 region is CASRPGQGVSGELFF. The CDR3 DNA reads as TGTGCCAGCAGGCCGGGACAGGGGGTATCGGGGGAGCTGTTTTTT.

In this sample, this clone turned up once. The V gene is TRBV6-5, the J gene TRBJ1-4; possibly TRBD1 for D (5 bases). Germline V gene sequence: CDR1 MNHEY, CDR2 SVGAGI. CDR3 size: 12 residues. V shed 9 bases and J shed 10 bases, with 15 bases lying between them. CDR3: CASKGAVGKLFF. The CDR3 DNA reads TGTGCCAGTAAAGGGGCAGTGGGAAAACTGTTTTTT.

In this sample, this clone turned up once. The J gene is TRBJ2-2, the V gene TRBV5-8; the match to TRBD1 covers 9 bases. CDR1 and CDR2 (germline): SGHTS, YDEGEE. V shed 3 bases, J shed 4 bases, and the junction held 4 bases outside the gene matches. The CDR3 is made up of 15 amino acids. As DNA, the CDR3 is TGTGCCAGCAGCTACAGGGGGCCGGGCACCGGGGAGCTGTTTTTT. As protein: CASSYRGPGTGELFF.

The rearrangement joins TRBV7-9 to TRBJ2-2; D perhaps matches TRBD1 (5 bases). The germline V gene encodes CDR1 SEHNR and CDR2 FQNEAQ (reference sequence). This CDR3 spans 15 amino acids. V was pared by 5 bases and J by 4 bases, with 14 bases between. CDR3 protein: CASSLGQGVTGELFF. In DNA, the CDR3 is TGTGCCAGCAGCCTCGGGCAGGGCGTCACCGGGGAGCTGTTTTTT.